These T cell receptor beta chains were read from a single sample in a study of Tregs in tolerant kidney transplant recipients. Method: immunoSEQ multiplex PCR; TCRdb's copy keeps in-frame clones and lacks some. The sample lists some 88,000 clones; just over 90% were seen once. The sample consisted of CD8+ T cells from blood. These receptors originate from a human donor in good health. CDR3s include the opening cysteine and the closing phenylalanine or tryptophan. A D gene is named only where the DNA matches it firmly. Part of the rows lack a size; the others show once, few, many or a class for expanded clones.

J: TRBJ2-5
size: .
V: TRBV7-2
D: TRBD2
CDR3: CASSLVSGGPQETQYF
DNA: TGTGCCAGCAGCTTAGTTAGCGGGGGCCCCCAAGAGACCCAGTACTTC

J: TRBJ2-1
size: .
V: TRBV6-4
D: TRBD2
CDR3: CASSDTSGTSGSGSYNEQFF
DNA: TGTGCCAGCAGTGATACCTCCGGGACTAGCGGGAGTGGTTCCTACAATGAGCAGTTCTTC

J: TRBJ1-2
size: .
V: TRBV27
D: TRBD1
CDR3: CASSLTGGGLHGYTF
DNA: TGTGCCAGCAGTTTGACAGGGGGTGGGTTACATGGCTACACCTTC

J: TRBJ1-5
size: .
V: TRBV9
D: .
CDR3: CASSGGGSNQPQHF
DNA: TGTGCCAGCAGCGGGGGGGGATCAAATCAGCCCCAGCATTTT

J: TRBJ2-7
size: .
V: TRBV6-6
D: .
CDR3: CASSASSYEQYF
DNA: TGTGCCAGCAGTGCTAGCTCCTACGAGCAGTACTTC

J: TRBJ1-5
size: .
V: TRBV5-6
D: TRBD1
CDR3: CASSPARGLRQPQHF
DNA: TGTGCCAGCAGCCCCGCCAGGGGGCTGCGGCAGCCCCAGCATTTT

J: TRBJ1-5
size: .
V: TRBV4-2
D: TRBD1
CDR3: CASSQDWGQRVNQPQHF
DNA: TGTGCCAGCAGCCAAGACTGGGGACAGAGGGTCAATCAGCCCCAGCATTTT

J: TRBJ2-2
size: .
V: TRBV5-8
D: .
CDR3: CASQLRAKNTGELFF
DNA: TGTGCCAGCCAATTGAGGGCTAAGAACACCGGGGAGCTGTTTTTT

J: TRBJ2-2
size: .
V: TRBV27
D: .
CDR3: CASSLLGSVTGELFF
DNA: TGTGCCAGCAGTTTATTGGGGAGCGTAACCGGGGAGCTGTTTTTT

J: TRBJ2-1
size: .
V: TRBV4-1
D: .
CDR3: CASSQGANDEQFF
DNA: TGCGCCAGCAGCCAGGGCGCGAACGATGAGCAGTTCTTC

J: TRBJ2-3
size: .
V: TRBV9
D: .
CDR3: CASSPNPVGIAEGPSTDTQYF
DNA: TGTGCCAGCAGCCCGAACCCGGTAGGGATCGCTGAGGGTCCCTCCACAGATACGCAGTATTTT

J: TRBJ1-2
size: .
V: TRBV19
D: .
CDR3: CASSTQGLGYTF
DNA: TGTGCCAGTAGTACACAGGGTCTTGGCTACACCTTC

J: TRBJ2-7
size: .
V: TRBV9
D: .
CDR3: CASSVAEGVEQYF
DNA: TGTGCCAGCAGCGTAGCTGAGGGGGTCGAGCAGTACTTC

J: TRBJ2-1
size: .
V: TRBV7-3
D: TRBD2
CDR3: CASSLSGGPSYNEQFF
DNA: TGTGCCAGCAGCTTAAGCGGGGGGCCCTCCTACAATGAGCAGTTCTTC

J: TRBJ1-1
size: .
V: TRBV29-1
D: .
CDR3: CSVEQITNTEAFF
DNA: TGCAGCGTTGAACAGATAACGAACACTGAAGCTTTCTTT

J: TRBJ2-1
size: .
V: TRBV7-2
D: .
CDR3: CASSLAGSVKQFF
DNA: TGTGCCAGCAGCTTGGCGGGATCTGTAAAGCAGTTCTTC

J: TRBJ1-5
size: .
V: TRBV6-6
D: TRBD1
CDR3: CASSPTDRETQPQHF
DNA: TGTGCCAGCAGTCCAACAGACAGGGAGACTCAGCCCCAGCATTTT

J: TRBJ2-2
size: .
V: TRBV2
D: .
CDR3: CASSVLTEYTGELFF
DNA: TGTGCCAGCAGTGTACTCACTGAATACACCGGGGAGCTGTTTTTT

J: TRBJ2-2
size: .
V: TRBV5-1
D: TRBD2
CDR3: CASSWRTSGRGELFF
DNA: TGCGCCAGCAGCTGGAGGACTAGCGGGCGCGGGGAGCTGTTTTTT

J: TRBJ1-2
size: .
V: TRBV15
D: .
CDR3: CATSISRDNYGYTF
DNA: TGTGCCACCAGCATCTCCAGGGATAACTATGGCTACACCTTC

J: TRBJ2-7
size: .
V: TRBV7-9
D: TRBD2
CDR3: CAISIGGAGNEQYF
DNA: TGTGCCATTTCAATCGGGGGGGCCGGGAACGAGCAGTACTTC

J: TRBJ1-1
size: .
V: TRBV4-1
D: .
CDR3: CASSQVASWSEAFF
DNA: TGCGCCAGCAGCCAAGTGGCCTCGTGGAGTGAAGCTTTCTTT

J: TRBJ1-6
size: .
V: TRBV19
D: TRBD1
CDR3: CASSQGQGVYNSPLHF
DNA: TGTGCCAGTAGCCAGGGACAGGGTGTATACAATTCACCCCTCCACTTT

J: TRBJ1-2
size: .
V: TRBV7-9
D: .
CDR3: CASSGGPVLVYGYTF
DNA: TGTGCCAGCAGCGGTGGACCCGTCCTGGTCTATGGCTACACCTTC

J: TRBJ2-2
size: .
V: TRBV30
D: .
CDR3: CASHDLRQNTGELFF
DNA: TGTGCTTCCCACGATCTTCGACAGAACACCGGGGAGCTGTTTTTT

J: TRBJ2-7
size: .
V: TRBV4-2
D: .
CDR3: CASSFGYEQYF
DNA: TGTGCCAGCAGCTTCGGCTACGAGCAGTACTTC

J: TRBJ1-1
size: .
V: TRBV27
D: .
CDR3: CASRHSEWGTEAFF
DNA: TGTGCCAGCAGGCACAGCGAATGGGGCACTGAAGCTTTCTTT

J: TRBJ1-5
size: .
V: TRBV11-2
D: .
CDR3: CASSLDFPTGHDQPQHF
DNA: TGTGCCAGCAGCTTAGATTTCCCTACAGGACATGATCAGCCCCAGCATTTT

J: TRBJ2-5
size: .
V: TRBV19
D: TRBD1
CDR3: CASSIKAGTGEETQYF
DNA: TGTGCCAGTAGTATAAAAGCCGGGACAGGGGAAGAGACCCAGTACTTC

J: TRBJ2-3
size: few
V: TRBV6-4
D: .
CDR3: CASSSGSTDTQYF
DNA: TGTGCCAGCAGTAGCGGGAGCACAGATACGCAGTATTTT

J: TRBJ2-7
size: .
V: TRBV7-8
D: TRBD2
CDR3: CASSPGLAGLGLLGEQYF
DNA: TGTGCCAGCAGCCCAGGACTAGCGGGACTCGGCCTCCTTGGCGAGCAGTACTTC

J: TRBJ2-4
size: .
V: TRBV4-1
D: TRBD1
CDR3: CASSQEGSGKTGGIQYF
DNA: TGCGCCAGCAGCCAAGAGGGGTCAGGAAAGACAGGGGGCATTCAGTACTTC

J: TRBJ1-2
size: .
V: TRBV6-1
D: TRBD1
CDR3: CASSEGQGYGYTF
DNA: TGTGCCAGCAGTGAAGGACAGGGTTATGGCTACACCTTC

J: TRBJ2-1
size: .
V: TRBV6-4
D: .
CDR3: CASARESSYNEQFF
DNA: TGTGCCAGCGCCCGGGAAAGCTCCTACAATGAGCAGTTCTTC

J: TRBJ1-4
size: .
V: TRBV4-2
D: .
CDR3: CASSQAPHEGSHEKLFF
DNA: TGTGCCAGCAGCCAAGCCCCACATGAGGGTAGTCATGAAAAACTGTTTTTT

J: TRBJ2-7
size: .
V: TRBV9
D: TRBD1
CDR3: CASSGPGQGGSYEQYF
DNA: TGTGCCAGCAGTGGCCCGGGACAGGGAGGTTCCTACGAGCAGTACTTC

J: TRBJ2-7
size: .
V: TRBV7-8
D: TRBD1
CDR3: CASSLAGGYPTVYEQYF
DNA: TGTGCCAGCAGCTTGGCAGGGGGTTATCCTACCGTCTACGAGCAGTACTTC

J: TRBJ2-3
size: once
V: TRBV7-7
D: TRBD1
CDR3: CASSFGTGSADTQYF
DNA: TGTGCCAGCAGCTTTGGGACAGGTAGCGCAGATACGCAGTATTTT

J: TRBJ1-3
size: once
V: TRBV29-1
D: .
CDR3: CSAAEAGNTIYF
DNA: TGCAGCGCAGCAGAAGCTGGAAACACCATATATTTT

J: TRBJ1-1
size: once
V: TRBV4-1
D: TRBD1
CDR3: CASSLGTGRTEAFF
DNA: TGCGCCAGCAGCCTCGGGACAGGGCGGACTGAAGCTTTCTTT

J: TRBJ1-1
size: .
V: TRBV21-1
D: .
CDR3: CASSKARQGPMNTEAFF
DNA: TGTGCCAGCAGCAAAGCCCGACAGGGGCCCATGAACACTGAAGCTTTCTTT

J: TRBJ2-2
size: .
V: TRBV27
D: TRBD2
CDR3: CASSSSGGAVGELFF
DNA: TGTGCCAGCAGCTCTAGCGGGGGGGCCGTCGGGGAGCTGTTTTTT

J: TRBJ1-5
size: .
V: TRBV6-1
D: .
CDR3: CASSEPTSYSNQPQHF
DNA: TGTGCCAGCAGTGAACCTACCTCTTATAGCAATCAGCCCCAGCATTTT

J: TRBJ1-2
size: .
V: TRBV27
D: .
CDR3: CASSSYQGTYGYTF
DNA: TGTGCCAGCAGTTCCTATCAGGGGACGTACGGCTACACCTTC

J: TRBJ2-5
size: .
V: TRBV5-1
D: .
CDR3: CASSLDSGGYSQETQYF
DNA: TGCGCCAGCAGCTTGGACAGTGGGGGGTATTCCCAAGAGACCCAGTACTTC